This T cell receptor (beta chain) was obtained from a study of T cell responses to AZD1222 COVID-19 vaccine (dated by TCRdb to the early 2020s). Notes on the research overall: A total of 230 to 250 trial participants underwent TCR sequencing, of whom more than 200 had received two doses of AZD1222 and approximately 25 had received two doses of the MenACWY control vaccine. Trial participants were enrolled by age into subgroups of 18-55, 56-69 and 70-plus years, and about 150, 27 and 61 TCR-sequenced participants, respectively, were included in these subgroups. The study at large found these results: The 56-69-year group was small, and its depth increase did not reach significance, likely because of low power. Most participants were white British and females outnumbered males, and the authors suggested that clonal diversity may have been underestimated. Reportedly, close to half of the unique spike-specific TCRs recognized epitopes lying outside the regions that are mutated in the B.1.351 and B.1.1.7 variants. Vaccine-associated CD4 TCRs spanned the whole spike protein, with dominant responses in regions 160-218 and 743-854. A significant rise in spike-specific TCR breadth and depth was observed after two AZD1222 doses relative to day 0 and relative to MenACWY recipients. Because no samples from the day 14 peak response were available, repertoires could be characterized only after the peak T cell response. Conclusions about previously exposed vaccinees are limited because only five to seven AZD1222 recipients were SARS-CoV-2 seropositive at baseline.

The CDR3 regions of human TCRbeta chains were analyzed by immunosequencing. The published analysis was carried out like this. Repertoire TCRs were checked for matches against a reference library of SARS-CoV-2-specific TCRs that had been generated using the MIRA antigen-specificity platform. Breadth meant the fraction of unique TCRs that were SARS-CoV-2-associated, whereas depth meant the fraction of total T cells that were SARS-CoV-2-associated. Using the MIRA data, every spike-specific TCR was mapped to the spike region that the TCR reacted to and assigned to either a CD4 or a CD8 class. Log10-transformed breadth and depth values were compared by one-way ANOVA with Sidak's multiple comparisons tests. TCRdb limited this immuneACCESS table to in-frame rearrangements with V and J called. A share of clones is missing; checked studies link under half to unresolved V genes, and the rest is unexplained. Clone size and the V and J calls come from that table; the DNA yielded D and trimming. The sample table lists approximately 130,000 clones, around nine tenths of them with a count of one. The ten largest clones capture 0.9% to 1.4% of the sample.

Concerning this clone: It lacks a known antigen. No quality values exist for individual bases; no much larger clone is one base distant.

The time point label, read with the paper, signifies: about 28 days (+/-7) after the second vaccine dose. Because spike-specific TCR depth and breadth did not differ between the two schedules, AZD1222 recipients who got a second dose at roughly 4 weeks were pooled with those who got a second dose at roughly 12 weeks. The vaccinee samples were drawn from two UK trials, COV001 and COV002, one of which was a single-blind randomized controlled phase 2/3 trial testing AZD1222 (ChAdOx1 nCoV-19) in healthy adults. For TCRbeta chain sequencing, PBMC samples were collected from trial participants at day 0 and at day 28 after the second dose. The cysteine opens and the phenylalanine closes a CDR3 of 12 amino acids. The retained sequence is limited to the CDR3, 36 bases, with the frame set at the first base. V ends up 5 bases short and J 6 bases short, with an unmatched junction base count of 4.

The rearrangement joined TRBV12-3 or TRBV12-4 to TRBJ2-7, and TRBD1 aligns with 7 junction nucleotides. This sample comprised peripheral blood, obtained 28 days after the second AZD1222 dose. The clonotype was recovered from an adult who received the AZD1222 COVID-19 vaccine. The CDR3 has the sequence CASSPGTAEQYF. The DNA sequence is TGTGCCAGCAGTCCCGGGACAGCCGAGCAGTACTTC.